These T cell receptor beta chains were read from a single sample in a study of blood T cell repertoires in COVID-19. Some clones are missing from TCRdb's copy, which holds only in-frame ones; the method was immunoSEQ multiplex PCR. The sample contains roughly 70,000 clones, more than 65% of which appear only once. Sequenced sample: peripheral blood. The receptors derive from an older woman with acute or convalescent COVID-19. CDR3s include the opening cysteine and the closing phenylalanine or tryptophan. The order of the fields is J gene, D gene, clone size, V gene, CDR3 protein, CDR3 DNA. A D gene is named only where the DNA matches it firmly. The size entry is marked missing in some rows and otherwise reads once, few, many or a size class.

TRBJ2-2,TRBD2,-,TRBV4-2,CASSLSLGTSANTGELFF,TGTGCCAGCAGCCTAAGTCTTGGGACTAGCGCTAACACCGGGGAGCTGTTTTTT
TRBJ2-2,-,-,TRBV30,CAWRGLDTGELFF,TGTGCCTGGAGGGGCTTAGACACCGGGGAGCTGTTTTTT
TRBJ1-2,-,-,TRBV19,CASKVGDGYTF,TGTGCCAGTAAGGTAGGGGATGGCTACACCTTC
TRBJ2-6,TRBD1,once,TRBV7-9,CASSLTGQGRSNVLTF,TGTGCCAGCAGCTTAACCGGACAGGGAAGGTCCAACGTCCTGACTTTC
TRBJ1-1,-,medium-sized,TRBV29-1,CSVGRLNTEAFF,TGCAGCGTTGGGCGGTTGAACACTGAAGCTTTCTTT
TRBJ2-1,-,once,TRBV20-1,CSASSGGALNEQFF,TGCAGTGCTAGTAGTGGGGGGGCTTTAAATGAGCAGTTCTTC
TRBJ2-3,TRBD2,-,TRBV4-1,CASSLHGLAGGNTQYF,TGCGCCAGCAGCCTTCACGGACTAGCGGGGGGGAATACGCAGTATTTT
TRBJ2-1,TRBD2,few,TRBV7-3,CASSPSGGLNEQFF,TGTGCCAGCAGCCCTAGCGGGGGGTTAAATGAGCAGTTCTTC
TRBJ2-3,TRBD2,-,TRBV6-1,CASSERKAGGADTQYF,TGTGCCAGCAGTGAACGGAAAGCGGGGGGAGCAGATACGCAGTATTTT
TRBJ2-2,-,-,TRBV18,CASSPQGNTGELFF,TGTGCCAGCTCACCCCAGGGAAACACCGGGGAGCTGTTTTTT
TRBJ2-7,TRBD1,-,TRBV5-6,CASSLSGGEQYF,TGTGCCAGCAGCTTGTCAGGGGGCGAGCAGTACTTC
TRBJ1-1,-,once,TRBV19,CASGRGEGEAFF,TGTGCCAGCGGACGAGGGGAGGGTGAAGCTTTCTTT
TRBJ1-2,-,-,TRBV2,CASRGSGTPWPF,TGTGCCAGCAGGGGATCCGGGACTCCCTGGCCCTTC
TRBJ1-6,TRBD1,-,TRBV6-6,CASSDRAPSPLHF,TGTGCCAGCAGCGACAGGGCTCCCTCACCCCTCCACTTT
TRBJ2-7,TRBD2,-,TRBV27,CASSATSGGPDEQYF,TGTGCCAGCAGCGCAACTAGCGGGGGGCCGGACGAGCAGTACTTC
TRBJ2-7,-,few,TRBV20-1,CSASERRASSYEQYF,TGCAGTGCTAGTGAGCGGAGGGCTAGCTCCTACGAGCAGTACTTC
TRBJ2-3,TRBD1,-,TRBV10-3,CAISELGQGLREPPDTQYF,TGTGCCATCAGTGAGTTGGGACAGGGGCTAAGGGAACCACCAGATACGCAGTATTTT
TRBJ2-1,-,-,TRBV6-5,CASSYSDSYNEQFF,TGTGCCAGCAGTTACTCGGACAGTTACAATGAGCAGTTCTTC
TRBJ1-1,TRBD1,-,TRBV2,CASRPRQGDTEAFF,TGTGCCAGCAGACCTAGACAGGGGGACACTGAAGCTTTCTTT
TRBJ1-6,-,-,TRBV2,CASSEGGGLAGSPLHF,TGTGCCAGCAGTGAAGGGGGGGGGCTCGCAGGGTCACCCCTCCACTTT
TRBJ1-1,-,once,TRBV3-1/TRBV3-2,CASSPLDGGAFF,TGTGCCAGCAGCCCCCTTGACGGGGGGGCTTTCTTT
TRBJ1-5,-,-,TRBV5-1,CASSLDGAIGQPQHF,TGCGCCAGCAGCTTGGACGGAGCTATCGGTCAGCCCCAGCATTTT
TRBJ1-2,-,-,TRBV10-2,CASSPSDYGYTF,TGCGCCAGCAGTCCGTCGGACTATGGCTACACCTTC
TRBJ2-3,TRBD1,-,TRBV5-1,CASSLVGTGTDTQYF,TGCGCCAGCAGCTTGGTCGGGACAGGCACAGATACGCAGTATTTT
TRBJ1-3,-,-,TRBV2,CASRIRGPLSGNTIYF,TGTGCCAGCAGAATCAGGGGTCCCCTCTCTGGAAACACCATATATTTT
TRBJ1-1,-,-,TRBV7-9,CASSSPTRGTEAFF,TGTGCCAGCAGCTCCCCAACGAGAGGCACTGAAGCTTTCTTT
TRBJ2-3,-,-,TRBV5-1,CASSLSGPRTQYF,TGCGCCAGCAGCTTGAGTGGGCCCCGGACGCAGTATTTT
TRBJ1-6,-,-,TRBV2,CASSEEAVGSPLHF,TGTGCCAGCAGTGAGGAGGCGGTTGGTTCACCCCTCCACTTT
TRBJ2-3,TRBD2,-,TRBV6-5,CASSLRTSMDTQYF,TGTGCCAGCAGCCTTCGGACTAGCATGGATACGCAGTATTTT
TRBJ2-3,-,once,TRBV19,CASSTLRTSSDTQYF,TGTGCCAGTAGTACCCTTCGGACTTCGTCAGATACGCAGTATTTT
TRBJ2-3,-,-,TRBV19,CASSDPSDLAGRFLGTDTQYF,TGTGCCAGTAGTGATCCATCGGACTTGGCGGGTCGTTTTCTGGGCACAGATACGCAGTATTTT
TRBJ1-2,-,-,TRBV5-1,CASASQGGGYTF,TGCGCCAGCGCTTCTCAGGGTGGCGGCTACACCTTC
TRBJ1-5,TRBD1,-,TRBV11-2,CASSLDRDRVDQPQHF,TGTGCCAGCAGCTTAGACCGGGACAGGGTGGATCAGCCCCAGCATTTT
TRBJ1-5,-,-,TRBV14,CASSQEWAQGNQPQHF,TGTGCCAGCAGCCAGGAATGGGCGCAGGGCAATCAGCCCCAGCATTTT
TRBJ2-7,TRBD1,-,TRBV3-1/TRBV3-2,CASSQDQDRNNTQYF,TGTGCCAGCAGCCAAGATCAGGACAGGAATAACACGCAGTACTTC